This TCR beta chain was identified in a study of shared clonotypes between healthy human individuals. Overall study findings and caveats: At large depth, rarefaction still showed sorted-subset sequencing to be incomplete.

Data came from immunoSEQ multiplex PCR; TCRdb stores just in-frame clones and leaves some out. The repertoire consists of over 1.4 million clones, with around 95% occurring once and the leading ten covering roughly 1.2%. As to this clone: Its antigen is as yet unknown.

The TCR sequence derives from a man aged 30-40 years in good health. Material: naive CD4+ T cells sorted from blood. As for subset: CD45RA+ positively selected.

CDR3 region: CASSFTGVGNTGELFF. DNA for the CDR3: TGTGCCAGTAGTTTTACAGGGGTTGGGAACACCGGGGAGCTGTTTTTT. The chain recombines TRBV19 with TRBJ2-2, with 7 positions matching TRBD1. The CDR3 length is 16 residues. The junction had 7 bases not matched to a gene; V was cut back by 5 bases and J by 1 base. Germline V gene sequence: CDR1 LNHDA, CDR2 SQIVND (reference sequence). Combining the CDR3 with reference TRBV19 and TRBJ2-2 gives the whole variable domain DGGITQSPKYLFRKEGQNVTLSCEQNLNHDAMYWYRQDPGQGLRLIYYSQIVNDFQKGDIAEGYSVSREKKESFPLTVTSAQKNPTAFYLCASSFTGVGNTGELFFGEGSRLTVL.